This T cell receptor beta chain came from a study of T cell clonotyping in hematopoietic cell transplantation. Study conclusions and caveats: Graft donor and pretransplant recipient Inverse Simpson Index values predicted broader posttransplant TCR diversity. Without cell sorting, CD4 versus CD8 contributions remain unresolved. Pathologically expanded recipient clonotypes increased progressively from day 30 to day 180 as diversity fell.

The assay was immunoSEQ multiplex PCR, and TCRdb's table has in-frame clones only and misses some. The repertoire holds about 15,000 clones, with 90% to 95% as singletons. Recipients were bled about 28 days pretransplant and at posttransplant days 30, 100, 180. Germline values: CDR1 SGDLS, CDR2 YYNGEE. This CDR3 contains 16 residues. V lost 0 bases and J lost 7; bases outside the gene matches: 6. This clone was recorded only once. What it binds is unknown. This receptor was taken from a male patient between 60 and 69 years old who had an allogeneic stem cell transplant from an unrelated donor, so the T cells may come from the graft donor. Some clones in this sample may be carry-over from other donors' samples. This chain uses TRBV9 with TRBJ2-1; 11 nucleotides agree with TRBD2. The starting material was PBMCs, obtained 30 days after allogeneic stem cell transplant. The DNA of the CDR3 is TGTGCCAGCAGCGTAGGGGTAGCGGGGGGGACTAATGAGCAGTTCTTC. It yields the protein CASSVGVAGGTNEQFF.